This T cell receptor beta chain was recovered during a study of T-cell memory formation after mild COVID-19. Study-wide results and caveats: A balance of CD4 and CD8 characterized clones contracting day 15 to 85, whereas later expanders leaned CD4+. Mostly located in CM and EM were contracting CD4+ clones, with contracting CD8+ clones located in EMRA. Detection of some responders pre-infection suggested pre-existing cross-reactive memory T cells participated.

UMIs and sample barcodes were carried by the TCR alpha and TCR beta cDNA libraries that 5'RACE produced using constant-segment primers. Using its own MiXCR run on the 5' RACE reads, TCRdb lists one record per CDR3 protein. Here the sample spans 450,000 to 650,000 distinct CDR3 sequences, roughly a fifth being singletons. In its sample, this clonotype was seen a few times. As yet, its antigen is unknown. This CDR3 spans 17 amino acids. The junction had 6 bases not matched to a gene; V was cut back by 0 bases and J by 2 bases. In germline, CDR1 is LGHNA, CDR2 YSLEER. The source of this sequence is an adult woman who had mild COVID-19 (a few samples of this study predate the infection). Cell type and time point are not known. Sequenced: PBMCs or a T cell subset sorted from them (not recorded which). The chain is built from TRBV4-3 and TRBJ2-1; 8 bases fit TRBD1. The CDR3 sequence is CASSQEIGQGAYNEQFF. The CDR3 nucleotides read TGCGCCAGCAGCCAAGAAATAGGACAGGGCGCCTACAATGAGCAGTTCTTC.